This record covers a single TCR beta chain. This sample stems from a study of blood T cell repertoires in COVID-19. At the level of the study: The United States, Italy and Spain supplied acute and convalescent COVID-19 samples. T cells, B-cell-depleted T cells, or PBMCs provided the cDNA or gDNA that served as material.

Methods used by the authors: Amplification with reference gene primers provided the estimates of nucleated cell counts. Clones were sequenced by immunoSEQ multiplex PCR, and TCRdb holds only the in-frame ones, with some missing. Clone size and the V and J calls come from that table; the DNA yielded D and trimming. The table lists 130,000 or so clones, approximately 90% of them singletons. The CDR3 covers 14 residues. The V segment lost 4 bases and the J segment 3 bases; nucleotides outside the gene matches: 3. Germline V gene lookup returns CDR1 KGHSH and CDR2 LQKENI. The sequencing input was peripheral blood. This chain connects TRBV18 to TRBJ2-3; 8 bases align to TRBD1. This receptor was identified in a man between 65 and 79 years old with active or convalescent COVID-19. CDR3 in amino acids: CASSLGQGTDTQYF. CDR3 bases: TGTGCCAGCTCACTAGGACAGGGTACAGATACGCAGTATTTT.